This TCR beta chain stems from a study of blood T cells in healthy people across ages (dated by TCRdb to between 2014 and 2016). For context, the study as a whole: In model experiments, template switching captured roughly one uniquely barcoded TCR beta cDNA molecule for every two T cells. The study measured age-related changes in TCR beta repertoire diversity using deep sequencing normalized with unique cDNA molecular identifiers. Donors were grouped into four age groups: young (average approximately 15 years), middle-aged (about 38), aged (approximately 58) and long-lived (around 82). Donors of different ages were randomly distributed across sequencing lanes to avoid experimental bias. Two additional independent replicas of 1 million unique cDNA reads from the same blood draw were analyzed for two donors (one aged 18 to 30 and one aged 80 or older). What the research found in general, with its limitations: There was a strong correlation between observed TCR beta diversity and the percentage of naive T cells measured by flow cytometry. Estimates of total diversity based on one million sequenced T cells were considered lower bounds and underestimates. Since profiling was done on bulk unsorted PBMCs, naive and antigen-experienced compartments could not be conclusively compared. Because the CMV infection status of the donors was unknown, age-related changes in expanded clonotypes may potentially have been confounded. The long-lived group showed more naive CD4+ T cells, fewer expanded clones and increased TCR diversity than the aged group, suggesting age selection. As age increased, observed TCR beta diversity per million T cells dropped in a roughly linear way, and a significant reduction was already evident by age about 40.

CDR1 and CDR2, per the germline V gene, are LGHNA and YSLEER. The CDR3, cysteine through phenylalanine, is 15 amino acids long. Only the CDR3 DNA stays, 45 bases, in frame from base 1. The donors were roughly 38 Caucasian individuals from Russia, aged roughly 6 to 100 years, who were systemically healthy. Each donor gave ten milliliters of peripheral blood, collected into EDTA-treated Vacutainer tubes. Ficoll-Paque density-gradient centrifugation was used to isolate PBMCs, with at least 6.5 million obtained per sample. Trizol reagent was used to extract total RNA from the PBMCs, yielding at least 5.5 micrograms per sample. For every donor, flow cytometry on a PBMC aliquot measured the percentage of naive CD45RAhigh/CD27high T cells. The library relied on 5' RACE. The instrument was an Illumina HiSeq 2500. The second PCR ran for about 7 to 11 cycles and used a J-beta primer mix along with a sample-barcoded 5' primer. Each TCR beta cDNA molecule received a unique molecular identifier from a template-switch 5' adaptor carrying 12 random nucleotides. Each sample yielded at least 2.5 million CDR3-containing paired-end reads. First-strand cDNA synthesis was performed from all RNA using the Mint cDNA synthesis kit, with priming by a TRBC-specific oligonucleotide. Following uracil-DNA glycosylase treatment, all cDNA underwent a first 18-cycle PCR with the universal primers M1SS and BC2_uni_R. The study's own analysis went as follows. Normalization of each sample was performed by random selection of 1 million high-quality reads, each carrying a distinct molecular identifier. Reads with shared molecular identifiers were discarded instead of being binned into consensus sequences. MiTCR, set to a Q25 quality threshold and the strictest error-elimination algorithm, was used for CDR3 identification, clonotype clustering and error correction. A nonparametric unseen species model with Euler transformation was used to estimate lower-bound total TCR beta diversity. TCRdb handled the public reads itself, with Q25 trimming in fastp and clone calling in MiXCR, and kept productive beta chains. One record per CDR3 amino acid sequence lists the most common genes and DNA. The V and J calls shown here were made by TCRdb, not taken from the authors' results. The sample table holds 1.5 million to 1.9 million distinct CDR3 sequences, of which about 42% were seen once. The ten top clones hold more than 4% of the sample.

For this clonotype: The antigen it binds to is not known. A read error may account for a junction end that differs from germline.

The rearrangement joined TRBV4-3 to TRBJ1-4; confidence is insufficient to name the D gene. Sample: blood. This receptor was taken from a woman between 18 and 30 years old in good health. The CDR3 region: CVSSQAGFVAEKLFF. The DNA reads TGCGTCAGCAGCCAAGCGGGATTTGTTGCTGAAAAACTGTTTTTT.